The rows below give T cell receptor beta chains drawn from one sample of a study of CD8+ T cells in alopecia areata. Clones were sequenced by immunoSEQ multiplex PCR, and TCRdb holds only the in-frame ones, with some missing. The table has under 150,000 clones, roughly 58% seen once. Sequenced: CD8+ T cells sorted from blood. Receptors originate from a human donor in good health. Both conserved end residues are part of each CDR3. A D gene is named only where the DNA matches it firmly. Not all rows give a size; the values are once, few, many and, for expanded clones, a class.

NA TRBD2 TRBJ2-7 TRBV29-1 CSVEVRGEFFYEQYF TGCAGCGTTGAGGTCCGGGGGGAATTTTTCTACGAGCAGTACTTC
few TRBD2 TRBJ2-7 TRBV11-2 CASSLVGTSGRSSYEQYF TGTGCCAGCAGCTTAGTAGGGACTAGCGGGCGTAGCTCCTACGAGCAGTACTTC
NA TRBD1 TRBJ2-5 TRBV25-1 CASTTGGQETQYF TGTGCCAGCACAACAGGGGGCCAAGAGACCCAGTACTTC
few NA TRBJ2-7 TRBV29-1 CSVRASSYEQYF TGCAGCGTTAGGGCTAGCTCCTACGAGCAGTACTTC
few NA TRBJ2-3 TRBV7-8 CASSFSLAPSTDTQYF TGTGCCAGCAGCTTTTCGCTAGCGCCAAGCACAGATACGCAGTATTTT
NA TRBD1 TRBJ1-1 TRBV9 CASSEGTANTEAFF TGTGCCAGCAGCGAAGGGACAGCGAACACTGAAGCTTTCTTT
NA NA TRBJ2-7 TRBV2 CASSGYEQYF TGTGCCAGCAGTGGCTACGAGCAGTACTTC
NA NA TRBJ2-7 TRBV29-1 CSVEGRTFNSYEQYF TGCAGCGTTGAAGGCCGGACCTTCAATTCCTACGAGCAGTACTTC
NA TRBD1 TRBJ1-1 TRBV7-8 CASSLGQGYTEAFF TGTGCCAGCAGCTTGGGACAGGGCTACACTGAAGCTTTCTTT
NA NA TRBJ2-5 TRBV11-2 CASSFRGPWGETQYF TGTGCCAGCAGCTTTCGAGGGCCTTGGGGGGAGACCCAGTACTTC